A single sample is the source of the 27 T cell receptor beta chains below, sequenced in a study of T-cell memory formation after mild COVID-19. TCRdb re-called the 5' RACE reads through MiXCR, storing one row per CDR3 protein. The table lists about 620,000 distinct CDR3 sequences, over 15% of them singletons. The sequencing input was PBMCs or a T cell subset sorted from them (not recorded which). The receptors come from an adult woman who had mild COVID-19 (a few samples of this study predate the infection). Cell type and time point are not known.

The CDR3 DNA reads TGTGCCAGCAGCCCCGTTTCCGGTCAGCCCCAGCATTTT. Its translation is CASSPVSGQPQHF. The chain is built from TRBV5-6 and TRBJ1-5; no clear D. CDR1 and CDR2 (germline): SGHDT, YYEEEE. The CDR3 consists of 13 residues. Between the trimmed V and J ends, which lost 4 bases and 6 bases, there was a span of 11 bases. The whole variable domain, remainder taken from reference TRBV5-6 and TRBJ1-5, is DAGVTQSPTHLIKTRGQQVTLRCSPKSGHDTVSWYQQALGQGPQFIFQYYEEEERQRGNFPDRFSGHQFPNYSSELNVNALLLGDSALYLCASSPVSGQPQHFGDGTRLSIL.

This clonotype turned up a few times. The J gene is TRBJ1-1, the V gene TRBV20-1, with TRBD1 matching over 7 bases. This CDR3 has 14 residues. The V segment lost 4 bases and the J segment 3 bases; nucleotides outside the gene matches: 8. CDR1 and CDR2 (germline): DFQATT, SNEGSKA (reference sequence). CDR3 in DNA: TGCAGTGCTAAGAAGGGACAGCCACACACTGAAGCTTTCTTT. Translated: CSAKKGQPHTEAFF.

The V gene is TRBV6-2 or TRBV6-3, the J gene TRBJ2-3, with unresolved D. CDR1 and CDR2 from the germline V gene are MNHEY and SVGEGT. The CDR3 extends over 13 amino acids. V was shortened by 2 bases and J by 8 bases, with 11 bases between the two germline ends. DNA of the CDR3: TGTGCCAGCAGTTACCCCCCAGTCTTTACGCAGTATTTT. Its protein product is CASSYPPVFTQYF.

This clonotype was seen only a few times. The chain uses TRBV25-1 and TRBJ1-1, with 11 nucleotides matching TRBD1. The CDR3 contains 13 residues. With 6 bases clipped from V and 5 bases from J, the junction kept 2 bases outside the gene matches. CDR1 and CDR2 (germline): MGHDK, SYGVNS. The CDR3 sequence is CASRDRGQTEAFF. In nucleotides, the CDR3 is TGTGCCAGCAGGGACAGGGGGCAAACTGAAGCTTTCTTT.

The chain links TRBV7-9 to TRBJ1-1; TRBD1 is a possible D gene (6 bases). Germline CDR1 reads SEHNR; CDR2 reads FQNEAQ (reference sequence). The CDR3 has 13 residues. V was clipped by 4 bases and J by 3 bases, with 9 bases between them. The CDR3 DNA reads TGTGCCAGCAGCTGGAGGGGGGACACTGAAGCTTTCTTT. Translating gives CASSWRGDTEAFF.

The V gene is TRBV7-2, the J gene TRBJ2-3; the D gene is possibly TRBD1 (6 bases). This CDR3 spans 15 amino acids. The V end lost 5 bases, the J end lost 0 bases, and 12 bases lay between the germline ends. The germline V gene encodes CDR1 SGHTA and CDR2 FQGNSA. The CDR3 nucleotides read TGTGCCAGCAGCAGGAACAGGGTCAGCACAGATACGCAGTATTTT. It is translated as CASSRNRVSTDTQYF.

This clonotype was seen ten or more times. V gene TRBV18 combines with J gene TRBJ2-5; D gene uncertain. Trimming stripped 5 bases from V and 5 bases from J, with 12 bases between. The CDR3 totals 13 residues. Looked up from germline, CDR1 is KGHSH and CDR2 is LQKENI. This chain's CDR3 is CASSSSPRETQYF. As DNA, the CDR3 is TGTGCCAGCTCATCGAGCCCAAGGGAGACCCAGTACTTC.

This chain joins TRBV5-1 and TRBJ1-1; D not resolved. Germline V gene sequence: CDR1 SGHRS, CDR2 YFSETQ. The germline V and J ends were trimmed by 3 bases and 2 bases, with 14 bases remaining between them. The CDR3 loop spans 15 amino acids. This CDR3 is CASSWGRTVNTEAFF. The CDR3 DNA sequence: TGCGCCAGCAGCTGGGGTAGAACGGTTAACACTGAAGCTTTCTTT. Based on the CDR3 plus reference TRBV5-1 and TRBJ1-1, the full variable domain is KAGVTQTPRYLIKTRGQQVTLSCSPISGHRSVSWYQQTPGQGLQFLFEYFSETQRNKGNFPGRFSGRQFSNSRSEMNVSTLELGDSALYLCASSWGRTVNTEAFFGQGTRLTVV.

The J gene is TRBJ1-2, the V gene TRBV12-3 or TRBV12-4, with unresolved D. The CDR3 is 14 residues long. The V end was cut by 3 bases, the J end by 4 bases, with 12 bases between. Here the CDR3 DNA reads TGTGCCAGCAGTTTGTTATTTTCCATCTATGGCTACACCTTC. Residues: CASSLLFSIYGYTF.

The count of this clonotype is one. The chain joins TRBV2 to TRBJ2-3; TRBD1 matches at 9 bases. V was pared by 5 bases and J by 9 bases, with 3 bases of the junction left unmatched. Per germline, CDR1 SNHLY and CDR2 FYNNEI. The CDR3 covers 12 residues. The CDR3, as DNA: TGTGCCAGCAGTCCAGGGACAGGGACGCAGTATTTT. Amino acid sequence: CASSPGTGTQYF.

The chain combines TRBV20-1 with TRBJ1-1, with 7 bases identical to TRBD1. The CDR3 runs 10 residues. Germline CDR1 is DFQATT and CDR2 is SNEGSKA (reference sequence). The CDR3 sequence is CSVGTAEAFF. CDR3 DNA sequence: TGCAGCGTGGGGACAGCTGAAGCTTTCTTT.

V gene TRBV20-1 combines with J gene TRBJ2-3; 9 bases are a match to TRBD2. The V and J ends lost 6 bases and 3 bases, in that order; junction bases with no gene match: 10. Per germline, CDR1 DFQATT and CDR2 SNEGSKA (reference sequence). The CDR3 is 15 amino acids. CDR3 loop: CSAERGSGRTDTQYF. The CDR3 nucleotides are TGCAGTGCCGAAAGGGGTAGCGGGAGAACAGATACGCAGTATTTT.

This clonotype was seen a handful of times. The V gene is TRBV6-6, the J gene TRBJ1-2; D gene ambiguous. CDR1 and CDR2 (germline): MNHNY, SVGAGI (reference sequence). Trimming pared 2 bases from V and 4 bases from J, leaving 14 bases between. The CDR3 sequence is 15 residues long. The CDR3 coding sequence is TGTGCCAGCAGTTACGACCTGGGCTTCGGCTATGGCTACACCTTC. It is translated as CASSYDLGFGYGYTF.

The chain employs TRBV3-1 and TRBJ1-2, with D uncertain. Germline V gene lookup returns CDR1 LGHDT and CDR2 YNNKEL (reference sequence). The CDR3 covers 11 residues. Trimming left V 3 bases short and J 7 bases short, with 6 bases between. Written as DNA, the CDR3 is TGTGCCAGCAGCCATCGTTTTGGCTACACCTTC. This codes for CASSHRFGYTF.

This clonotype was picked up a small number of times. The V call is TRBV7-3, the J call TRBJ2-1, with 8 nucleotides matching TRBD2. V lost 2 bases, J lost 9 bases, and 18 bases stayed unmatched. Germline V gene data show CDR1 as SGHTA and CDR2 as FQGTGA. The CDR3 contains 18 residues. This chain's CDR3 is CASSLAPPSGGFTSEQFF. The CDR3 DNA reads TGTGCCAGCAGCTTAGCCCCCCCCAGCGGGGGTTTTACTTCTGAGCAGTTCTTC.

The chain combines TRBV7-2 with TRBJ1-5, with D tentatively TRBD1 (5 bases). V dropped 7 bases and J dropped 0 bases, with 10 bases sitting between them. The V gene's germline CDR1 is SGHTA and CDR2 FQGNSA. This CDR3 has 14 amino acids. The CDR3 nucleotides are TGTGCCAGCACCAGGGACTTTAGCAATCAGCCCCAGCATTTT. It specifies CASTRDFSNQPQHF.

The rearrangement uses TRBV24-1 and TRBJ2-5; TRBD1 matches 11 bases. CDR1 is KGHDR, CDR2 SFDVKD, per germline. The trim removed 3 bases at V and 4 bases at J, leaving 9 bases unmatched. The CDR3 has 17 residues. The CDR3 sequence: CATSDTIRTGGLETQYF. Here the CDR3 DNA reads TGTGCCACCAGTGATACCATCAGGACAGGGGGCCTAGAGACCCAGTACTTC.

This clonotype was picked up a small number of times. The rearrangement links TRBV24-1 to TRBJ2-2; D ambiguous. This CDR3 has 16 amino acids. Germline loops: CDR1 KGHDR, CDR2 SFDVKD. The V end lost 3 bases, the J end lost 2 bases, and 12 bases lay between the germline ends. CDR3: CATSDPSLSNTGELFF. CDR3 nucleotides: TGTGCCACCAGTGATCCTTCTCTGAGTAACACCGGGGAGCTGTTTTTT.

This clonotype was recorded a few times. The chain links TRBV7-9 to TRBJ1-1; D is ambiguous. CDR1 is SEHNR, CDR2 FQNEAQ, per germline (reference sequence). This CDR3 spans 12 amino acids. V was pared by 10 bases and J by 4 bases, with 13 bases between. The CDR3 is CATRYTATEAFF. CDR3 DNA: TGTGCCACCCGGTATACAGCCACTGAAGCTTTCTTT.

This clonotype was found a few times. The chain couples TRBV7-9 to TRBJ2-7; 9 bases are shared with TRBD2. CDR3 size: 14 residues. The germline V gene encodes CDR1 SEHNR and CDR2 FQNEAQ (reference sequence). V lost 3 bases to trimming and J lost 5 bases; unmatched junction nucleotides: 5. CDR3 nucleotides: TGTGCCAGCAGCTTTGGCGGGAGGGCCGACGAGCAGTACTTC. Protein: CASSFGGRADEQYF.

The rearrangement joins TRBV5-1 to TRBJ2-2; D perhaps matches TRBD1 (6 bases). V lost 0 bases and J lost 2, with 11 bases in between. Germline values: CDR1 SGHRS, CDR2 YFSETQ. CDR3 length: 16 residues. The CDR3 nucleotides are TGCGCCAGCAGCTTGGCCGAGGGGGTTAACACCGGGGAGCTGTTTTTT. Translating it yields CASSLAEGVNTGELFF.

The chain recombines TRBV5-1 with TRBJ2-7; D is perhaps TRBD2 (6 bases). Trimming stripped 4 bases from V and 3 bases from J, with 14 bases between. Germline V gives CDR1 SGHRS, CDR2 YFSETQ. The CDR3 covers 14 residues. CDR3 coding DNA: TGCGCCAGCAGCCCGGGGGTAGGAGGCTACGAGCAGTACTTC. Amino acids: CASSPGVGGYEQYF.

In this sample, this clonotype turned up a few times. The V call is TRBV10-3, the J call TRBJ2-7; possibly TRBD1 or TRBD2 for D (5 bases each). Germline CDR1 reads ENHRY; CDR2 reads SYGVKD. V was trimmed by 2 bases and J by 2 bases, leaving 7 bases between them. The CDR3 length is 13 residues. The CDR3, as DNA: TGTGCCATCAGTGAGCGGGGACCCTACGAGCAGTACTTC. It translates to CAISERGPYEQYF.

This clonotype has only a few counts. The V and J genes are TRBV12-3 or TRBV12-4 and TRBJ1-5; D is unclear. This CDR3 has 14 amino acids. V shed 0 bases and J shed 6 bases, with 9 bases lying between them. In DNA, the CDR3 is TGTGCCAGCAGTTTAGCGCTAGACGGTCAGCCCCAGCATTTT. This translates into CASSLALDGQPQHF.

The chain recombines TRBV15 with TRBJ2-3, with TRBD2 matching 7 bases. Germline loops: CDR1 LNHNV, CDR2 YYDKDF (reference sequence). This CDR3 contains 16 residues. With 0 bases clipped from V and 2 bases from J, the junction kept 5 bases outside the gene matches. The CDR3 protein is CATSRETGGFTDTQYF. The CDR3 DNA reads TGTGCCACCAGCAGAGAAACGGGAGGATTCACAGATACGCAGTATTTT.

V is TRBV15 and J is TRBJ2-7; 8 bases align to TRBD2. J was trimmed by 0 bases and V by 1 base; bases with no gene match: 14. Germline CDR1 and CDR2: LNHNV and YYDKDF (reference sequence). The CDR3 has 19 amino acids. The CDR3: CATSRAPRRPGGPSYEQYF. Written as DNA, the CDR3 is TGTGCCACCAGCAGAGCCCCGAGGAGGCCGGGAGGGCCCTCCTACGAGCAGTACTTC. The complete variable domain, with remaining parts taken from reference TRBV15 and TRBJ2-7, reads DAMVIQNPRYQVTQFGKPVTLSCSQTLNHNVMYWYQQKSSQAPKLLFHYYDKDFNNEADTPDNFQSRRPNTSFCFLDIRSPGLGDTAMYLCATSRAPRRPGGPSYEQYFGPGTRLTVT.

The chain links TRBV12-3 or TRBV12-4 to TRBJ1-1; 7 bases match TRBD1. Trimming took 3 bases from V and 6 from J; bases not matched to a gene: 7. The length of the CDR3 is 14 residues. CDR3 bases: TGTGCCAGCAGTTTCGGGGACAGCCGAGCTGAAGCTTTCTTT. This gives the protein CASSFGDSRAEAFF.